The 26 T cell receptor beta chains below all came from one sample that was sequenced in a study of T-cell memory formation after mild COVID-19. TCRdb passed the 5' RACE reads through MiXCR, listing each CDR3 protein once. Of hundreds of thousands of distinct CDR3 sequences in the sample, about 16% were seen once. Sequencing was performed on PBMCs or a T cell subset sorted from them (not recorded which). The origin of the receptors is a man aged 18 to 30 who had mild COVID-19 (a few samples of this study predate the infection). Cell type and time point are not known.

This chain uses TRBV12-3 or TRBV12-4 with TRBJ1-1; the D is unclear. The ends were cut back, 6 bases at V and 11 bases at J, with 19 bases in the middle. This CDR3 spans 13 amino acids. CDR3 sequence reads: CASSPYARLEAFF. CDR3 DNA sequence: TGTGCCAGCAGCCCATATGCCAGGCTAGAGGCTTTCTTT.

The V gene is TRBV5-1, the J gene TRBJ1-4; D is possibly TRBD1 (6 bases). CDR1 and CDR2 from the germline V gene are SGHRS and YFSETQ. CDR3 length: 17 residues. Trimming cost V 4 bases and J 3 bases, with 19 bases left between them. CDR3 coding DNA: TGCGCCAGCAGCCATACCCGGGGGGGGCTGGCTAATGAAAAACTGTTTTTT. Translated: CASSHTRGGLANEKLFF.

This clonotype was observed a handful of times. V is TRBV4-1 and J is TRBJ2-3; 8 bases agree with TRBD1. Losses at the gene ends were 4 bases for V and 6 bases for J; bases not matched to a gene: 9. Germline V gene sequence: CDR1 MGHRA, CDR2 YSYEKL. The CDR3 contains 15 residues. The DNA for the CDR3 is TGCGCCAGCAGCCCACAGGGGGTGAACATGGATACGCAGTATTTT. Protein product: CASSPQGVNMDTQYF.

V and J are TRBV5-1 and TRBJ2-3; 9 nucleotides align to TRBD2. This CDR3 is 14 amino acids long. With V trimmed by 5 bases and J by 4 bases, 5 bases remained unmatched. Germline loops: CDR1 SGHRS, CDR2 YFSETQ. The DNA of the CDR3 is TGCGCCAGCAGGGGCGGGGGGGGCCCAGATACGCAGTATTTT. Amino acid sequence: CASRGGGGPDTQYF.

The V call is TRBV19, the J call TRBJ2-1, with 8 bases aligning to TRBD1. Germline-derived CDR1 and CDR2 are LNHDA and SQIVND (reference sequence). CDR3 length equals 13 residues. V lost 5 bases, J lost 13 bases, and 10 bases stayed unmatched. Here the CDR3 reads CASSDSTGTGQFF. CDR3 nucleotide sequence: TGTGCCAGTAGTGATTCCACCGGGACAGGTCAGTTCTTC.

This clonotype was observed many times. The chain combines TRBV7-2 with TRBJ1-6; D is undetermined. The V end lost 6 bases, the J end lost 2 bases, and 11 bases lay between the germline ends. CDR1 SGHTA and CDR2 FQGNSA come from the germline V gene. This CDR3 is 15 amino acids long. CDR3 nucleotides: TGTGCCAGCAGTCCAACTTATGCCTATAATTCACCCCTCCACTTT. Residues: CASSPTYAYNSPLHF.

CDR3 DNA sequence: TGTGCCAGCAGTACCCATAGCGGGGGGGAAACAGATACGCAGTATTTT. It is translated as CASSTHSGGETDTQYF. The rearrangement joins TRBV6-5 to TRBJ2-3, with 11 bases that match TRBD2. The germline CDR1 and CDR2 sequences are MNHEY and SVGAGI. J lost 3 bases, V lost 5 bases, and 7 bases had no gene match. The CDR3 sequence is 16 residues long.

V usage is TRBV10-3 and J usage is TRBJ2-5; possible D gene TRBD1, 7 bases. The CDR3 runs to 14 residues. Germline V CDR1 and CDR2: ENHRY, SYGVKD. V shed 0 bases and J shed 9 bases, with 14 bases lying between them. CDR3 sequence: CAISESSQGEAQYF. The CDR3 DNA sequence: TGTGCCATCAGTGAGTCGTCGCAGGGGGAGGCCCAGTACTTC.

This clonotype was recorded many times. The chain recombines TRBV2 with TRBJ2-4, with a possible D match to TRBD2 (5 bases). The CDR3 length is 14 residues. The germline V and J ends were trimmed by 3 bases and 0 bases, with 6 bases remaining between them. From germline, CDR1 is SNHLY and CDR2 FYNNEI. The CDR3 sequence: CASSDGLAKNIQYF. Written as DNA, the CDR3 is TGTGCCAGCAGTGACGGACTAGCCAAAAACATTCAGTACTTC.

This CDR3 reads CASSGLKSTDTQYF. CDR3 bases: TGTGCCAGCAGTGGATTGAAGTCTACAGATACGCAGTATTTT. This chain connects TRBV2 to TRBJ2-3; D gene uncertain. The germline V gene has CDR1 SNHLY and CDR2 FYNNEI. The ends were cut back, 4 bases at V and 3 bases at J, with 11 bases in the middle. The CDR3 sequence is 14 residues long.

The genes are TRBV5-4 and TRBJ2-3; a weak D match, TRBD1 (6 bases). CDR1 and CDR2 (germline): SGHNT, YYREEE (reference sequence). V lost 2 bases to trimming and J lost 0 bases, with 10 bases between them. This CDR3 comprises 15 residues. The CDR3 DNA is TGTGCCAGCAGCTTCCGGACAGCGAGCACAGATACGCAGTATTTT. It specifies CASSFRTASTDTQYF.

The V call is TRBV24-1, the J call TRBJ2-5; D not certain. The germline gives CDR1 KGHDR, CDR2 SFDVKD. Trimming took 7 bases from V and 1 from J, leaving 12 bases between them. CDR3 length: 14 amino acids. DNA of the CDR3: TGTGCCACCAGCCCTGGACGGACCCAAGAGACCCAGTACTTC. It specifies CATSPGRTQETQYF.

V usage is TRBV4-2 and J usage is TRBJ1-3; D not certain. From germline, CDR1 is LGHNA and CDR2 YNFKEQ. There are 12 residues in the CDR3. The V end lost 7 bases, the J end lost 5 bases, and 9 bases lay between the germline ends. The CDR3 region is CASIGNRNTIYF. The CDR3 DNA is TGTGCCAGCATTGGGAATCGAAACACCATATATTTT.

This chain uses TRBV12-3 or TRBV12-4 with TRBJ1-1; no clear D gene. The CDR3 loop spans 12 amino acids. Between the trimmed V and J ends, which lost 1 base and 8 bases, there was a span of 8 bases. CDR3 protein: CASSLGTVEAFF. The CDR3 region has the DNA TGTGCCAGCAGTTTAGGGACGGTCGAAGCTTTCTTT.

The rearrangement joins TRBV6-5 to TRBJ2-3; 8 bases line up with TRBD2. Germline V gene sequence: CDR1 MNHEY, CDR2 SVGAGI. V was pared by 6 bases and J by 6 bases, with 11 bases of the junction left unmatched. The CDR3 has 15 amino acids. CDR3 sequence (DNA): TGTGCCAGCAGCACTCCGGGACTAGACCCGGATACGCAGTATTTT. Protein: CASSTPGLDPDTQYF.

V usage is TRBV7-8 and J usage is TRBJ2-7; TRBD1 matches at 10 bases. The CDR3 runs 15 residues. Germline V CDR1 and CDR2: SGHVS, FQNEAQ. V dropped 4 bases and J dropped 1; count of bases not matched to a gene: 4. The CDR3 DNA follows: TGTGCCAGCAGCTCCACGGGACAGGGGTCCTACGAGCAGTACGTC. Its protein product is CASSSTGQGSYEQYV.

V gene TRBV2 combines with J gene TRBJ2-2; no definite D call. V lost 0 bases to trimming and J lost 6 bases, with 8 bases between them. Germline V gives CDR1 SNHLY, CDR2 FYNNEI. The CDR3 has 14 residues. This CDR3 reads CASSEAEASGELFF. CDR3 nucleotide sequence: TGTGCCAGCAGTGAAGCCGAGGCTTCCGGGGAGCTGTTTTTT.

The chain combines TRBV29-1 with TRBJ1-1; D possibly corresponds to TRBD1 (6 bases). The V end was cut by 4 bases, the J end by 5 bases, with 14 bases between. The CDR3 spans 13 residues. CDR1 is SQVTM and CDR2 is ANQGSEA in the germline V gene. The CDR3 DNA follows: TGCAGCGTTGGGGGCAGGGGAGGTACTGAAGCTTTCTTT. Protein sequence: CSVGGRGGTEAFF.

This sequence joins TRBV29-1 and TRBJ1-5; perhaps TRBD1 as D (5 bases). The CDR3 runs to 14 residues. The germline gives CDR1 SQVTM, CDR2 ANQGSEA. Deletions cut 8 bases from V and 5 bases from J, with 19 bases between. CDR3 sequence (DNA): TGCAGCCCGGAGGGCAGGGCCACATATCAGCCCCAGCATTTT. Its translation: CSPEGRATYQPQHF.

The CDR3 region has the DNA TGTGCCAGTAGCCTGGGTGGGGGGTTCGGGAATGAGCAGTTCTTC. Amino acids: CASSLGGGFGNEQFF. V is TRBV19 and J is TRBJ2-1; TRBD2 is a possible D gene (6 bases). This CDR3 is 15 amino acids long. V was shortened by 6 bases and J by 7 bases, with 19 bases between the two germline ends. In germline, CDR1 is LNHDA, CDR2 SQIVND (reference sequence).

There are many counts of this clonotype. The genes are TRBV20-1 and TRBJ2-5; D gene unclear. Trimming left V 7 bases short and J 4 bases short, with 13 bases between. CDR3 size: 12 residues. From germline, CDR1 is DFQATT and CDR2 SNEGSKA (reference sequence). The CDR3 bases are TGCAGTGGGTCTAGGGCCATAGAGACCCAGTACTTC. Translating gives CSGSRAIETQYF.

This clonotype was recorded at least ten times. This chain connects TRBV25-1 to TRBJ1-6, with D uncertain. V was clipped by 2 bases and J by 1 base, with 6 bases between them. Germline assignment: CDR1 MGHDK and CDR2 SYGVNS. This CDR3 has 15 amino acids. In DNA, the CDR3 is TGTGCCAGCAGTGAAAAGGATTCCTATAATTCACCCCTCCACTTT. Translated, it gives CASSEKDSYNSPLHF. The whole variable domain, filled in from reference TRBV25-1 and TRBJ1-6, reads EADIYQTPRYLVIGTGKKITLECSQTMGHDKMYWYQQDPGMELHLIHYSYGVNSTEKGDLSSESTVSRIRTEHFPLTLESARPSHTSQYLCASSEKDSYNSPLHFGNGTRLTVT.

This sequence joins TRBV6-5 and TRBJ2-3; D remains unclear. Looked up from germline, CDR1 is MNHEY and CDR2 is SVGAGI. The CDR3 is 12 amino acids. The germline V and J ends were trimmed by 2 bases and 2 bases, with 2 bases remaining between them. CDR3 coding DNA: TGTGCCAGCAGTTACGACACAGATACGCAGTATTTT. Protein product: CASSYDTDTQYF.

The V and J genes are TRBV5-1 and TRBJ2-7; 7 bases are a match to TRBD1. Germline CDR1 and CDR2: SGHRS and YFSETQ. The CDR3 sequence is 18 residues long. V gave up 5 bases and J gave up 0 bases; unmatched junction bases: 17. Here the CDR3 DNA reads TGCGCCAGCAGTGGGGGCCGGTCTTGGGACAGTTCCTCCTACGAGCAGTACTTC. Translating gives CASSGGRSWDSSSYEQYF.

The table lists this clonotype with a few counts. This chain's CDR3 is CASSSFAPGRHTRTNTEAFF. The CDR3 region has the DNA TGTGCCAGCAGCTCGTTCGCTCCGGGACGCCATACCCGGACGAACACTGAAGCTTTCTTT. The V and J genes are TRBV7-9 and TRBJ1-1; a possible D gene is TRBD1 (5 bases). The CDR3 totals 20 residues. V was trimmed by 4 bases and J by 1 base, leaving 28 bases between them. CDR1 is SEHNR, CDR2 FQNEAQ, per germline (reference sequence).

The gene calls are TRBV9 and TRBJ1-2; no reliable D call. Germline V gene sequence: CDR1 SGDLS, CDR2 YYNGEE. The CDR3 is 12 residues long. V dropped 0 bases and J dropped 3 bases, with 3 bases sitting between them. The CDR3 reads CASSVAHYGYTF. In DNA, the CDR3 is TGTGCCAGCAGCGTAGCCCACTATGGCTACACCTTC.